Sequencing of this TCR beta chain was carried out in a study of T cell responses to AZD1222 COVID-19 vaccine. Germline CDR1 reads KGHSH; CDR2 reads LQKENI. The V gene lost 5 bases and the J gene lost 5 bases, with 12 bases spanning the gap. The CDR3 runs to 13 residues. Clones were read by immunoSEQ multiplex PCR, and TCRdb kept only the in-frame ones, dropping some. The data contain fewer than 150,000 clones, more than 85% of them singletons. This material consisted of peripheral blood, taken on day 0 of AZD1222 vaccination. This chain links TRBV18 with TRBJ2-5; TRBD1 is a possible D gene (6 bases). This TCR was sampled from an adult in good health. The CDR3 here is CASSSSGEETQYF. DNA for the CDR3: TGTGCCAGCTCATCATCAGGGGAGGAGACCCAGTACTTC.